This is a list of T cell receptor beta chains from one sample in a study of shared clonotypes between healthy human individuals. Only in-frame clones appear in the TCRdb table, and some are missing; sequencing was by immunoSEQ multiplex PCR. The repertoire holds about 2.5 million clones, with 80% to 95% as singletons. The sequenced material came from naive CD4+ T cells from PBMCs. Receptor source: a man between 18 and 35 years old in good health. Some clones in this sample may be carry-over from other donors' samples. CDR3s include the opening cysteine and the closing phenylalanine or tryptophan. The D gene is left open where the match is weak. Expanded clones are given a class, and other clones once, few, many or no size at all.

-,TRBJ2-7,TRBV29-1,-,TGCAGCGTTGATAACAGCCCCTACGAGCAGTACTTC,CSVDNSPYEQYF
TRBD2,TRBJ2-3,TRBV5-1,-,TGCGCCAGCAGCTTGGATGGGACTAGCGGCACAGATACGCAGTATTTT,CASSLDGTSGTDTQYF
-,TRBJ2-5,TRBV7-8,-,TGTGCCAGCAGCCTGAGAGACCCGCCATTGGGGCTTCAAGAGACCCAGTACTTC,CASSLRDPPLGLQETQYF
-,TRBJ1-6,TRBV5-4,-,TGTGCCAGCAGCTTGGAAGTCGGCTCCGCTTTGCCCCTCCACTTT,CASSLEVGSALPLHF
-,TRBJ2-1,TRBV2,-,TGTGCCAGCAGTGAACAATGGCGAATTGAGCAGTTCTTC,CASSEQWRIEQFF
-,TRBJ1-1,TRBV18,few,TGTGCCAGCTCACCACTCCAGGGGCAGAACACTGAAGCTTTCTTT,CASSPLQGQNTEAFF
TRBD2,TRBJ2-7,TRBV27,-,TGTGCCAGCGGTCTAGCGGGAGTTAGGTCCGCTACCTACGAGCAGTACTTC,CASGLAGVRSATYEQYF
-,TRBJ1-2,TRBV5-1,-,TGCGCCAGCAGCTTTGACGGGGCTAACTATGGCTACACCTTC,CASSFDGANYGYTF
-,TRBJ1-2,TRBV18,-,TGTGCCAGCTCACCACCAGTTTTGACGGCCAGGGGTGGCTACACCTTC,CASSPPVLTARGGYTF
-,TRBJ2-7,TRBV5-1,-,TGCGCCAGCAGCCCGGCCTTAACGTCAGGGCCCTACGAGCAGTACTTC,CASSPALTSGPYEQYF
-,TRBJ2-1,TRBV6-1,-,TGTGCCAGCATAAAACAGAATGCGGGGCGCAATGAGCAGTTCTTC,CASIKQNAGRNEQFF
TRBD1,TRBJ2-5,TRBV30,-,TGTGCCTGGGGACAGGGGGAGGAGACCCAGTACTTC,CAWGQGEETQYF
-,TRBJ1-5,TRBV27,once,TGTGCCAGCAGTTTATCGGCCTTCAATCAGCCCCAGCATTTT,CASSLSAFNQPQHF
-,TRBJ1-2,TRBV5-1,-,TGCGCCAGCAGCTTGCCAGCTAACTATGGCTACACCTTC,CASSLPANYGYTF
-,TRBJ1-4,TRBV5-1,-,TGCGCCAGCAGCTTGAGCCCAGGGTGGAAACTGTTTTTT,CASSLSPGWKLFF
TRBD2,TRBJ2-1,TRBV7-9,-,TGTGCCAGCAGCTCTCAGCGGGAGTACAATGAGCAGTTCTTC,CASSSQREYNEQFF
TRBD1,TRBJ2-7,TRBV2,-,TGTGCCAGCAGGTTGGACAGGATCACTTACGAGCAGTACTTC,CASRLDRITYEQYF
TRBD1,TRBJ1-1,TRBV5-1,-,TGCGCCAGCAGCACCAGGACAGGGGGCACTTTTTACACTGAAGCTTTCTTT,CASSTRTGGTFYTEAFF
-,TRBJ1-5,TRBV28,-,TGTGCCAGCAGTTCCCCGGTCCAGCCCCAGCATTTT,CASSSPVQPQHF
-,TRBJ1-1,TRBV28,-,TGTGCCAGCAGCCTACCGTCGTTCACTGAAGCTTTCTTT,CASSLPSFTEAFF
-,TRBJ1-5,TRBV5-8,-,TGTGCCAGCAGCTTTCGGTCGGGCAATCAGCCCCAGCATTTT,CASSFRSGNQPQHF
TRBD2,TRBJ2-1,TRBV5-1,-,TGCGCCAGCAGCTTAGGCGGGAGGACCAATGAGCAGTTCTTC,CASSLGGRTNEQFF
TRBD2,TRBJ2-3,TRBV9,-,TGTGCCAGCAGCGTAGTTGGTAGCGGGAGCCCCCAAGATACGCAGTATTTT,CASSVVGSGSPQDTQYF
-,TRBJ1-1,TRBV7-8,-,TGTGCCAGCAGCCCAATGGGGTCGGCGGGGAACACTGAAGCTTTCTTT,CASSPMGSAGNTEAFF
TRBD1,TRBJ2-1,TRBV19,-,TGTGCCAGCGGACAGGGTAAAGTCGGGTTCTTC,CASGQGKVGFF
-,TRBJ2-3,TRBV29-1,-,TGCAGCGAAACCGGGACTCTAAACACAGATACGCAGTATTTT,CSETGTLNTDTQYF
TRBD1,TRBJ2-7,TRBV5-1,-,TGCGCCAGCAGCCCCCGACAGGGTCGAAACGAGCAGTACTTC,CASSPRQGRNEQYF
-,TRBJ1-4,TRBV5-4,-,TGTGCCAGCAGTTCTGGACCCATCACAACTAATGAAAAACTGTTTTTT,CASSSGPITTNEKLFF
TRBD2,TRBJ2-7,TRBV27,-,TGTGCCAGCAGTCCACCGGGACTAGCGGTATCGTACGAGCAGTACTTC,CASSPPGLAVSYEQYF
-,TRBJ2-2,TRBV7-2,-,TGTGCCAGCAGCTTGAATGCCCGGGCCAACACCGGGGAGCTGTTTTTT,CASSLNARANTGELFF
-,TRBJ2-3,TRBV5-6,-,TGTGCCAGCAGCCTTCGCGCGGTTCCTAGCACAGATACGCAGTATTTT,CASSLRAVPSTDTQYF
-,TRBJ2-3,TRBV4-2,-,TGTGCCAGCAGCCCATTGGGCCCCATGGATACGCAGTATTTT,CASSPLGPMDTQYF
-,TRBJ1-1,TRBV2,-,TGTGCCAGCAGTTGGTTCACTGAAGCTTTCTTT,CASSWFTEAFF
TRBD1,TRBJ1-2,TRBV7-6,-,TGTGCCAGCAGCTTTAGTGTCGGGACAGCCAACTATGGCTACACCTTC,CASSFSVGTANYGYTF
TRBD1,TRBJ2-7,TRBV11-2,-,TGTGCCAGCAGCTTATACGCAGGGGGCTACGAGCAGTACTTC,CASSLYAGGYEQYF
-,TRBJ2-1,TRBV21-1,-,TGTGCCAGCAACAGGACTGAACTAAGCGATGAGCAGTTCTTC,CASNRTELSDEQFF
-,TRBJ2-5,TRBV2,-,TGTGCCAGCAGGGAGGGCTCAGCTGAGGAGACCCAGTACTTC,CASREGSAEETQYF
-,TRBJ2-3,TRBV7-9,-,TGTGCCAGCAGCTCCAGGGATCGCACAGATACGCAGTATTTT,CASSSRDRTDTQYF
TRBD1,TRBJ2-7,TRBV28,-,TGTGCCAGCAGAACAACTTACACCGGGACAGGGGTCTACGAGCAGTACTTC,CASRTTYTGTGVYEQYF
TRBD1,TRBJ1-5,TRBV10-3,-,TGTGCCATCAGTCCCGGGACAGGGGGGAGCAATCAGCCCCAGCATTTT,CAISPGTGGSNQPQHF
TRBD2,TRBJ2-3,TRBV5-1,once,TGCGCCAGCAGCCCGGCCGGGACTAGTGTGTCGGATACGCAGTATTTT,CASSPAGTSVSDTQYF
-,TRBJ1-5,TRBV9,few,TGTGCCAGCAGCGTAGGACAGGAAAATCAGCCCCAGCATTTT,CASSVGQENQPQHF
-,TRBJ2-5,TRBV29-1,-,TGCAGCGTTGGGTGGGAGAAGACCCAGTACTTC,CSVGWEKTQYF
-,TRBJ2-5,TRBV28,once,TGTGCCAGCAGTTTGACCTTGGGGGAGACCCAGTACTTC,CASSLTLGETQYF
-,TRBJ2-2,TRBV10-3,-,TGTGCCATCAGTGAATTTTCGAACACCGGGGAGCTGTTTTTT,CAISEFSNTGELFF
-,TRBJ2-7,TRBV6-1,-,TGTGCCAGCAGCGAATATGGCCGGGACGAGCAGTACTTC,CASSEYGRDEQYF
-,TRBJ2-6,TRBV7-9,-,TGTGCCAGCAGCCTGGTTTCTCCTGGGGCCAACGTCCTGACTTTC,CASSLVSPGANVLTF
TRBD1,TRBJ1-4,TRBV11-2,-,TGTGCCAGCAGCTTAGTAGGCAGGGGGCAGTCGTCAACTAATGAAAAACTGTTTTTT,CASSLVGRGQSSTNEKLFF
-,TRBJ1-1,TRBV15,few,TGTGCCACCAGAAGGGGTTTCGGGACTGAAGCTTTCTTT,CATRRGFGTEAFF
TRBD1,TRBJ1-2,TRBV6-1,few,TGTGCCAGCAGTCAAAGACAGGGGAGGGATGGCTACACCTTC,CASSQRQGRDGYTF